Ten or more counts support the clone carrying this T cell receptor beta chain. MiXCR, applied by TCRdb to the 5' RACE reads, yields one record per CDR3 protein. The repertoire includes 71,000 or so distinct CDR3 sequences, roughly 13% of them detected once, and roughly 4.5% sits in the top ten. The sample is drawn from a study of neurological immune-mediated disorders. Time point described: longitudinal time-point 1 (baseline). This sequence was found in a female donor with HTLV-1-associated myelopathy (HAM/TSP). Specimen: PBMCs.

CDR3 region: CASSVGLAGVTDTQYF. The CDR3 DNA sequence: TGTGCCAGCAGCGTAGGACTAGCGGGGGTCACAGATACGCAGTATTTT. The chain recombines TRBV9 with TRBJ2-3; TRBD2 matches 12 bases. The CDR3 loop spans 16 amino acids. The V gene end was trimmed by 0 bases and the J gene end by 2 bases; junction bases not matched to a gene: 1. Per the germline V gene, CDR1 is SGDLS and CDR2 is YYNGEE.